This entry is about one T cell receptor (beta chain). Its antigen is as yet unknown. The CDR3 runs 16 residues. Germline V gene sequence: CDR1 SGHTA, CDR2 FQGTGA. TCRdb reprocessed the 5' RACE reads, with one entry per CDR3 protein and no DNA. The listing contains over 250,000 distinct CDR3 sequences. The source of the sample is a study of T cells expressing NK-cell markers. For the study at large: The TCR beta repertoires originated in sorted CD3+CD56+NKG2C+, CD3+CD56+NKG2C- and CD3+CD56-NKG2C+ T cells. Findings of the study overall: A few donors' CD3+CD56-NKG2C+ cells were dominated by the same clonotypes. HCMV specificity of the expanded NKG2C+ T cell clones stayed unclear.

The chain is built from TRBV7-3 and TRBJ2-3; with no DNA, the TCRdb D assignment of TRBD2 cannot be verified. The clonotype originates from a woman between 18 and 75 years old in good health. Input material: blood T cells: a sorted CD56 or NKG2C T cell subset, CD4+ or CD8+ T cells, or bulk PBMC T cells (not recorded which). The CDR3 here is CASSLTGLARADTQYF.